The entry below describes one T cell receptor (beta chain). Its target is not known. The CDR3 consists of 14 residues. V lost 3 bases to trimming and J lost 6 bases, with 11 bases between them. Germline V gene lookup returns CDR1 SEHNR and CDR2 FQNEAQ (reference sequence). This record belongs to a study of human T cells and chemical hapten exposure. Study-level background: Chiefly women, the patients showed alopecia areata, totalis or universalis. Across samples, TCR yields varied, mostly owing to small differences in pooled library volumes.

General observations from the study: Those TCRs sitting above 1 in 1000 frequency stayed the same with DPC sensitization.

Time point indicated: patch test 3, about 24 weeks after DPC sensitization. Treatment specified: therapeutic diphenylcyclopropenone sensitization with weekly scalp DPC. The template was total RNA from unfractionated whole blood. Using its own MiXCR run on the RACE reads, TCRdb lists one record per CDR3 protein. The table shows some 74,000 distinct CDR3 sequences, with 10% to 15% occurring only once. This chain uses TRBV7-9 with TRBJ2-2; D unclear. Here the sequenced sample was whole blood, taken in connection with sensitization to the hapten diphenylcyclopropenone (DPC). The TCR was taken from a woman between 50 and 59 years old with alopecia areata. Some clones in this sample may be carry-over from other donors' samples. CDR3 nucleotides: TGTGCCAGCAGCTTCCCTGACCCCCCCGGGGAGCTGTTTTTT. Translation gives CASSFPDPPGELFF.